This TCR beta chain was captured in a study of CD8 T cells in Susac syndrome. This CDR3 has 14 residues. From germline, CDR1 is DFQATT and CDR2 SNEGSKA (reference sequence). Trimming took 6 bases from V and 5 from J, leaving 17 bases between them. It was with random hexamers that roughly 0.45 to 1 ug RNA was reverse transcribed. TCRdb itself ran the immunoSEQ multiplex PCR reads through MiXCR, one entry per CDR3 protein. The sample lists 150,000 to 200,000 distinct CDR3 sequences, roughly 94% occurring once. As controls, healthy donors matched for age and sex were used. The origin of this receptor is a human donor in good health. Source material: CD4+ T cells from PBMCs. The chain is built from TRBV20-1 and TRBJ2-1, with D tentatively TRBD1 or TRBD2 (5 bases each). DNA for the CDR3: TGCAGTGCACACGGGGCTGGACGAGACAATGAGCAGTTCTTC. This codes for CSAHGAGRDNEQFF.